This T cell receptor beta chain was recorded in a study of cytomegalovirus exposure and HLA in healthy donors. Study-wide findings and caveats: Reports indicated that the classifier achieved high specificity and sensitivity in diagnosing cytomegalovirus status.

PCR involved 60 Vbeta and 13 Jbeta primers. TCRdb's table, derived via immunoSEQ multiplex PCR, lists solely in-frame clones and lacks some. The sample lists some 200,000 clones; approximately 78% were seen once. At the time of sampling, donors were nominally healthy, though unrecorded immune exposures were likely. Germline V CDR1 and CDR2: SGHNT, YYREEE (reference sequence). This CDR3 has 13 residues. The trim removed 9 bases at V and 4 bases at J, leaving 5 bases unmatched. This clone showed up just once. Its antigen is unknown. The sample taken for sequencing was PBMCs. This receptor was identified in a woman between 50 and 59 years old in good health and CMV-seropositive. The chain joins TRBV5-4 to TRBJ2-7; 12 nucleotides match TRBD2. This chain's CDR3 is CATGLAGRYEQYF. The CDR3 DNA reads as TGTGCCACAGGACTAGCGGGGAGGTACGAGCAGTACTTC.